This record covers a single T cell receptor beta chain. Its antigen target is currently unknown. Within one base of it there is no much larger clone, and no base qualities were kept. The V end loses 6 bases and the J end loses 5 bases, and a stretch of 19 bases separates them. The CDR3 goes from the cysteine to the phenylalanine over 16 residues. CDR3 DNA is the only sequence kept; it has 48 bases, read in frame from the first base. The germline V gene (reference sequence) yields LNHDA for CDR1 and SQIVND for CDR2. The data derive from a study of T cell responses to AZD1222 COVID-19 vaccine (dated by TCRdb to 2020 to 2023). Describing the broader study: A total of 233 trial participants underwent TCR sequencing, of whom 200 to 220 received two doses of AZD1222 and about 25 received two doses of the MenACWY control vaccine. Trial participants were enrolled into age subgroups of 18-55, 56-69 and 70-plus years, which contained roughly 150, 30 and 60 TCR-sequenced participants, respectively. Paper-wide results and their limitations: Most participants were white British and females outnumbered males, and the authors suggested that clonal diversity may have been underestimated. A significant rise in spike-specific TCR breadth and depth was observed after two AZD1222 doses relative to day 0 and relative to MenACWY recipients. Because no samples from the day 14 peak response were available, repertoires could be characterized only after the peak T cell response. Nearly half of unique spike-specific TCRs reportedly recognized epitopes outside regions mutated in the B.1.351 and B.1.1.7 variants. Conclusions about previously exposed vaccinees are limited because only 5 or 6 AZD1222 recipients were SARS-CoV-2 seropositive at baseline. In the small 56-69-year group, the increase in depth fell short of significance, most likely because of low power. The vaccine-associated CD4 TCRs covered the entire spike protein, and the dominant responses fell in regions 160-218 and 743-854.

The CDR3 regions of human TCRbeta chains were subjected to immunosequencing. Regarding the original processing steps: Repertoire TCRs were checked for matches against a reference library of SARS-CoV-2-specific TCRs that had been generated using the MIRA antigen-specificity platform. Breadth was defined as the fraction of unique TCRs that were SARS-CoV-2-associated, and depth was defined as the fraction of total T cells that were SARS-CoV-2-associated. Each spike-specific TCR was assigned to its reactive spike region and to a CD4 or CD8 class using the MIRA data. Log10-transformed breadth and depth values were compared by one-way ANOVA with Sidak's multiple comparisons tests. The table comes from immuneACCESS by way of TCRdb, which keeps in-frame sequences with V and J called. Part of the clones is missing from these tables; in studies checked, under half for an unresolved V gene and the rest for unknown reasons. V, J and clone size derive from that table, while D and trimming were established from the DNA sequence. The sample table shows some 200,000 clones, and under 95% are seen once. The ten largest clones capture about 1% of the sample.

The sample's time point label is to be understood as: about 28 days (+/-7) after the second vaccine dose. Because spike-specific TCR depth and breadth did not differ between the two schedules, AZD1222 recipients who got a second dose at roughly 4 weeks were pooled with those who got a second dose at roughly 12 weeks. Vaccinee samples were obtained from the UK trials COV001 and COV002, which included a single-blind randomized controlled phase 2/3 trial of AZD1222 (ChAdOx1 nCoV-19) in healthy adults. For TCRbeta chain sequencing, PBMC samples from trial participants were taken at day 0 and at day 28 after the second dose.

This receptor chain uses TRBV19 and TRBJ2-2; 5 matching bases give a weak D call of TRBD2. The clonotype originates from an adult who received the AZD1222 COVID-19 vaccine. Sample: peripheral blood, taken 28 days after the second AZD1222 dose. The DNA is as follows: TGTGCCAGTAGCAGGCCCCGCGGGTCCCGGACCGGGGAGCTGTTTTTT. It encodes CASSRPRGSRTGELFF.